This T cell receptor (beta chain) was identified during a study of blood T cell dynamics during melanoma immunotherapy. For the study at large: Patients with metastatic melanoma got pembrolizumab or nivolumab-ipilimumab as first-line care.

Described time point: pre-treatment baseline. One draw preceded checkpoint blockade; another followed its first cycle at week 3. As to this clone: Its antigen is still unknown.

The CDR3 is 13 residues long. Deletions cut 5 bases from V and 3 bases from J, with 7 bases between. Germline CDR1 reads SEHNR; CDR2 reads FQNEAQ (reference sequence). A fixed DNA input of about 350 ng was used per bulk PBMC sample. TCRdb keeps only in-frame clones here, not all; method: immunoSEQ multiplex PCR. Of about 15,000 clones in the sample, roughly four fifths were seen once. Overall study results and limits: The study could not tell melanoma-specific clones from general immune activation.

This TCR came from a human donor with melanoma. The sequences come from blood, collected from a patient treated with checkpoint blockade. V gene TRBV7-9 combines with J gene TRBJ1-4; the D is unclear. This CDR3 reads CASSPGSNEKLFF. Written as DNA, the CDR3 is TGTGCCAGCAGCCCGGGATCTAATGAAAAACTGTTTTTT.